Following are 9 T cell receptor beta chains from one sample sequenced in a study of blood T cell repertoires in COVID-19. This table comes from immunoSEQ multiplex PCR, and its TCRdb copy is limited to in-frame clones, with some not included. This sample has around 21,000 clones, with 79% found just once. The sequenced material came from peripheral blood. These receptors originate from an elderly man with acute or convalescent COVID-19.

This chain uses TRBV5-1 with TRBJ2-3, with 11 bases matching TRBD2. Trimming took 1 base from V and 9 from J; bases not matched to a gene: 7. The CDR3 consists of 15 residues. Germline V gene lookup returns CDR1 SGHRS and CDR2 YFSETQ. The CDR3 protein is CASSLRGTSGTTQYF. In DNA form, the CDR3 reads TGCGCCAGCAGCTTGAGGGGGACTAGCGGAACGACGCAGTATTTT. The entire variable domain, with the rest obtained from reference TRBV5-1 and TRBJ2-3, is as follows: KAGVTQTPRYLIKTRGQQVTLSCSPISGHRSVSWYQQTPGQGLQFLFEYFSETQRNKGNFPGRFSGRQFSNSRSEMNVSTLELGDSALYLCASSLRGTSGTTQYFGPGTRLTVL.

This clone was observed a few times. V gene TRBV11-2 combines with J gene TRBJ1-1; 11 bases are shared with TRBD1. V gave up 6 bases and J gave up 3 bases; unmatched junction bases: 9. Germline values: CDR1 SGHAT, CDR2 FQNNGV. The CDR3 has 16 amino acids. As DNA, the CDR3 is TGTGCCAGCAGGCGTAACGGACAGGGGGCGTACACTGAAGCTTTCTTT. Its protein is CASRRNGQGAYTEAFF.

The rearrangement uses TRBV5-3 and TRBJ1-2; 8 bases align to TRBD1. Being an ORF, TRBV5-3 has a function that is uncertain. The CDR3 is made up of 14 amino acids. J gave up 4 bases and V 0 bases, and 2 bases lay outside the gene matches. The CDR3 reads CARSLGTGRYGYTF. The CDR3 DNA follows: TGTGCCAGAAGCTTGGGGACAGGGCGCTATGGCTACACCTTC.

The chain has TRBV5-1 and TRBJ1-6, with TRBD1 as a possible D gene (6 bases). V was trimmed by 2 bases and J by 4 bases, leaving 7 bases between them. This CDR3 is built from 14 residues. From germline, CDR1 is SGHRS and CDR2 YFSETQ. The CDR3 is CASSFGQYNSPLHF. The CDR3 coding sequence is TGCGCCAGCAGCTTTGGACAGTATAATTCACCCCTCCACTTT.

This clone came up a few times. This chain links TRBV27 with TRBJ2-7; D is perhaps TRBD1 (9 bases). CDR3 length: 22 amino acids. Germline V gene lookup returns CDR1 MNHEY and CDR2 SMNVEV (reference sequence). Trimming cost V 2 bases and J 2 bases, with 34 bases left between them. The CDR3 sequence is CASSLRGTGIGRARRAAYEQYF. CDR3 bases: TGTGCCAGCAGTTTAAGAGGGACAGGGATCGGGAGGGCAAGAAGGGCGGCCTACGAGCAGTACTTC.

This clone was found a few times. This sequence joins TRBV10-1 and TRBJ1-1; 10 nucleotides line up with TRBD1. The length of the CDR3 is 18 residues. Germline values: CDR1 WNHNN, CDR2 SYGVQD (reference sequence). With 6 bases clipped from V and 0 bases from J, the junction kept 13 bases outside the gene matches. CDR3 sequence: CASSGTGELSLMNTEAFF. The CDR3 DNA follows: TGCGCCAGCAGCGGGACAGGGGAGTTGAGTCTTATGAACACTGAAGCTTTCTTT.

This clone was picked up one time. V and J are TRBV25-1 and TRBJ1-2; no clear D. The CDR3 spans 11 residues. V gave up 4 bases and J gave up 6 bases, with 6 bases separating them. The germline V gene has CDR1 MGHDK and CDR2 SYGVNS. The DNA for the CDR3 is TGTGCCAGCAGTGTGTCGGATGGCTACACCTTC. It is translated as CASSVSDGYTF.

The chain uses TRBV24-1 and TRBJ1-4, with TRBD1 matching 12 bases. V lost 4 bases, J lost 7 bases, and 3 bases stayed unmatched. The CDR3 has 15 amino acids. Germline CDR1 KGHDR, CDR2 SFDVKD. The CDR3 DNA reads as TGTGCCACCAGTGACGGGACAGGGGGCCCTGAAAAACTGTTTTTT. Its protein product is CATSDGTGGPEKLFF.

The chain is built from TRBV28 and TRBJ2-3, with a tentative D call TRBD2 (6 bases). The CDR3 consists of 14 residues. V dropped 7 bases and J dropped 3 bases, with 14 bases sitting between them. The germline CDR1 and CDR2 sequences are MDHEN and SYDVKM. CDR3 in DNA: TGTGCCAGCAAAGGGACTGGGAGGACAGATACGCAGTATTTT. It encodes CASKGTGRTDTQYF.